This TCR beta chain was documented in a study of blood T cell repertoires in COVID-19. Overall study: The United States, Italy and Spain were the sources of the acute and convalescent COVID-19 samples. T cells, B-cell-depleted T cells, or PBMCs supplied cDNA or gDNA.

V gave up 4 bases and J gave up 0 bases, with 13 bases separating them. CDR1 and CDR2 from the germline V gene are SGDLS and YYNGEE. CDR3 length: 16 residues. Participants' reported clinical history set cohort assignment. Authors' methods: Reference gene primer amplification gave nucleated cell count estimates. TCRdb keeps only in-frame clones here, not all; method: immunoSEQ multiplex PCR. V, J and clone size derive from that table, while D and trimming were established from the DNA sequence. The table includes some 250,000 clones, around 88% detected once. The rearrangement joins TRBV9 to TRBJ1-4, with a possible D match to TRBD1 (5 bases). Material: PBMCs or T cells enriched from blood (not recorded which). The clonotype was recovered from a man in his forties who had recovered from COVID-19. The CDR3: CASSPAQGATNEKLFF. As DNA, the CDR3 is TGTGCCAGCAGCCCCGCTCAGGGCGCAACTAATGAAAAACTGTTTTTT. The full variable domain, completed using reference TRBV9 and TRBJ1-4, is DSGVTQTPKHLITATGQRVTLRCSPRSGDLSVYWYQQSLDQGLQFLIQYYNGEERAKGNILERFSAQQFPDLHSELNLSSLELGDSALYFCASSPAQGATNEKLFFGSGTQLSVL.